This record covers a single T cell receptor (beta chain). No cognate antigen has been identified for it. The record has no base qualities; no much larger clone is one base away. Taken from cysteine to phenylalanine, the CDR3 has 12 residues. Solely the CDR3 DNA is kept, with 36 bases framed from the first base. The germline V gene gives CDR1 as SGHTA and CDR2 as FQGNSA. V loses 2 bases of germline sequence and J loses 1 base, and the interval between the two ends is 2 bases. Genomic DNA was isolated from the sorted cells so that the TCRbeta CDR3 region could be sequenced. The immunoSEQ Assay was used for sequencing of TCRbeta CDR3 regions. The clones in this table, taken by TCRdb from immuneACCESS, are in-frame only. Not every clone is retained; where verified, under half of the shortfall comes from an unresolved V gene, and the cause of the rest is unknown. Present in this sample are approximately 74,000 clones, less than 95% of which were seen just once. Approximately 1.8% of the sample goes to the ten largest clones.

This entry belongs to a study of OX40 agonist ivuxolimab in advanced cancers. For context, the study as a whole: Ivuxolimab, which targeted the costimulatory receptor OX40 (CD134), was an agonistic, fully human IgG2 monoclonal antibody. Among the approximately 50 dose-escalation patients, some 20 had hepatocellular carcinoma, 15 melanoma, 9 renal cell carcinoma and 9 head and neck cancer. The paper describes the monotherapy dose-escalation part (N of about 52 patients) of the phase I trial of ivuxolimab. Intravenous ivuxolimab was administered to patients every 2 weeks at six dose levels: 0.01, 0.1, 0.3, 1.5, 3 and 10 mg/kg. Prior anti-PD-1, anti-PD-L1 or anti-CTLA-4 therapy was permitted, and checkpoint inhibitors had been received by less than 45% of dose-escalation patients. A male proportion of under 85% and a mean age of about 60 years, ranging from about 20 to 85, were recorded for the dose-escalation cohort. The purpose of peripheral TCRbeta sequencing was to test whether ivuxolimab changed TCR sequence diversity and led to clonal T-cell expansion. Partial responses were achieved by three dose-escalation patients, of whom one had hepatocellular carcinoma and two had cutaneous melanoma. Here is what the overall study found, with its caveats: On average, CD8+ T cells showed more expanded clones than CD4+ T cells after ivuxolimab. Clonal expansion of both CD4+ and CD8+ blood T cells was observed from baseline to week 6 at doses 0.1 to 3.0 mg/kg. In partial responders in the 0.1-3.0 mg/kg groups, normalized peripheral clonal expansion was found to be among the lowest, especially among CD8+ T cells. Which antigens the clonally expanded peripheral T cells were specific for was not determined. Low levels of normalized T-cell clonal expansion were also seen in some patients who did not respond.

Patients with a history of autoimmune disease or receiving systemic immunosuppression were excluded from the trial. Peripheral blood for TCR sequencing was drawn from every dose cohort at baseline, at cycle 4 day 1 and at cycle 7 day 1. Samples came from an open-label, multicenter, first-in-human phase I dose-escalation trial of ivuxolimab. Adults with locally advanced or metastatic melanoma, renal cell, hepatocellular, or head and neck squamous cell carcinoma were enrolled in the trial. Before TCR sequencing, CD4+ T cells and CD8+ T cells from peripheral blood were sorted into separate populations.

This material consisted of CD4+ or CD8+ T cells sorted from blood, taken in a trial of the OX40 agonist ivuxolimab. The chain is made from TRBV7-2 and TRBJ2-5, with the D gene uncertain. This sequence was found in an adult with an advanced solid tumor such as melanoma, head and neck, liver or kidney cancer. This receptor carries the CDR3 CASSLTQETQYF. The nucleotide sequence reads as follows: TGTGCCAGCAGCTTAACCCAAGAGACCCAGTACTTC.